The 24 T cell receptor beta chains reported below all come from one sample, sequenced in a study of T cells expressing NK-cell markers. TCRdb reprocessed the 5' RACE reads; each CDR3 protein has one entry and no DNA is given. The sample holds under 500,000 distinct CDR3 sequences. The sequenced material came from blood T cells: a sorted CD56 or NKG2C T cell subset, CD4+ or CD8+ T cells, or bulk PBMC T cells (not recorded which). The origin of the receptors is a woman between 18 and 69 years old in good health.

J is TRBJ2-1 and V is TRBV4-2; TCRdb's D call, TRBD2, is unchecked because there is no DNA. This CDR3 region has 17 residues. The germline V gene has CDR1 LGHNA and CDR2 YNFKEQ. This CDR3 reads CASSQDLSSGIRNEQFF.

The genes are TRBV5-5 and TRBJ2-2. Germline V gene lookup returns CDR1 SGHKS and CDR2 YYEKEE (reference sequence). The CDR3 has 16 residues. The CDR3 is CASSPPGDPNTGELFF.

The chain has TRBV3-1 and TRBJ2-3. The CDR3 contains 16 residues. Germline V gives CDR1 LGHDT, CDR2 YNNKEL (reference sequence). The CDR3 spells CASSQASTSSTDTQYF.

The V call is TRBV30, the J call TRBJ2-7; TCRdb gives TRBD2 as the D gene, but with no DNA this cannot be confirmed. Germline V gene lookup returns CDR1 GTSNPN and CDR2 SVGIG (reference sequence). The CDR3 covers 15 residues. The CDR3 spells CAWSLALAGSYEQYF.

The chain joins TRBV10-1 to TRBJ2-1; absent DNA, TCRdb's TRBD1 call cannot be checked. CDR1 WNHNN and CDR2 SYGVQD come from the germline V gene (reference sequence). CDR3 size: 13 residues. CDR3 sequence: CASSADGRNEQFF.

The genes are TRBV5-1 and TRBJ1-4; the TCRdb call, TRBD1, lacks DNA for checking. Germline CDR1 is SGHRS and CDR2 is YFSETQ. This CDR3 region has 16 residues. This CDR3 reads CASSRTGGLSNEKLFF.

The rearrangement uses TRBV9 and TRBJ1-1; the TRBD1 assignment by TCRdb is unverifiable without DNA. This CDR3 has 16 residues. Germline V lookup: CDR1 SGDLS, CDR2 YYNGEE. The CDR3 loop reads CASSAPGGGPNTEAFF. The full variable domain, completed using reference TRBV9 and TRBJ1-1, is DSGVTQTPKHLITATGQRVTLRCSPRSGDLSVYWYQQSLDQGLQFLIQYYNGEERAKGNILERFSAQQFPDLHSELNLSSLELGDSALYFCASSAPGGGPNTEAFFGQGTRLTVV.

The chain recombines TRBV7-2 with TRBJ2-1; lacking DNA, the TRBD2 call made by TCRdb goes unchecked. Germline V lookup: CDR1 SGHTA, CDR2 FQGNSA. CDR3 size: 15 residues. CDR3 sequence: CASSLARGLFNEQFF.

The chain carries TRBV27 and TRBJ1-5; TCRdb picks TRBD1, but there is no DNA to check that call. This CDR3 contains 16 residues. Germline CDR1 is MNHEY and CDR2 is SMNVEV (reference sequence). CDR3 sequence reads: CASSLSGTGVYQPQHF.

This chain connects TRBV6-1 to TRBJ2-1; TCRdb's assignment of TRBD1 cannot be checked, as there is no DNA. The CDR3 has 13 residues. From germline, CDR1 is MNHNS and CDR2 SASEGT. CDR3: CASSPRTAGEQFF.

The chain has TRBV12-3 or TRBV12-4 and TRBJ1-1; TCRdb outputs TRBD1, but without DNA this stays unchecked. CDR3 size: 15 residues. The CDR3 sequence: CASSLSKAPLTEAFF.

The chain is built from TRBV5-4 and TRBJ1-2; TCRdb's assignment of TRBD1 cannot be checked, as there is no DNA. CDR3 length equals 15 residues. Germline V CDR1 and CDR2: SGHNT, YYREEE (reference sequence). The CDR3 sequence: CASSFLANRGNGYTF.

The V gene is TRBV4-3, the J gene TRBJ2-5. Germline V gives CDR1 LGHNA, CDR2 YSLEER. This CDR3 spans 13 amino acids. CDR3 loop: CASSQVTEETQYF.

The CDR3 loop is CSAPIAGLLEQFF. This chain connects TRBV20-1 to TRBJ2-1; TCRdb proposes TRBD2, but this gene call is untestable without DNA. This CDR3 contains 13 residues. From germline, CDR1 is DFQATT and CDR2 SNEGSKA (reference sequence).

This sequence joins TRBV19 and TRBJ1-2; no DNA is available, so the TRBD1 call from TCRdb remains unchecked. CDR1 and CDR2 from the germline V gene are LNHDA and SQIVND (reference sequence). The CDR3 runs to 13 residues. The CDR3 loop reads CASNDRGLYGYTF.

The gene calls are TRBV3-1 and TRBJ2-1; without DNA, the TCRdb call of TRBD2 cannot be checked. The CDR3 covers 16 residues. Germline values: CDR1 LGHDT, CDR2 YNNKEL (reference sequence). CDR3 residues: CASSLSGGAIYNEQFF.

The CDR3 protein is CASSSGNEKLFF. This chain connects TRBV7-9 to TRBJ1-4. CDR1 and CDR2 (germline): SEHNR, FQNEAQ (reference sequence). CDR3 length equals 12 residues.

J is TRBJ2-5 and V is TRBV12-3 or TRBV12-4. The CDR3 runs to 15 residues. The CDR3 loop is CASSLGRWPQETQYF.

This rearrangement joins TRBV7-2 to TRBJ2-2; as DNA is missing, the TRBD1 call by TCRdb cannot be tested. Germline V CDR1 and CDR2: SGHTA, FQGNSA. This CDR3 is built from 16 residues. The CDR3 sequence is CASSLGGSSVTGELFF.

The chain carries TRBV9 and TRBJ2-1. This CDR3 region has 14 residues. The V gene's germline CDR1 is SGDLS and CDR2 YYNGEE. The CDR3 protein is CASSVVPSYNEQFF.

The chain links TRBV4-3 to TRBJ2-3; the D call of TRBD2 rests on TCRdb alone, since no DNA is present to check it. The CDR3 covers 16 residues. CDR1 is LGHNA, CDR2 YSLEER, per germline. The CDR3 here is CASSRGLAGPAGTQYF.

V usage is TRBV29-1 and J usage is TRBJ2-3; TCRdb proposes TRBD2, but this gene call is untestable without DNA. This CDR3 contains 14 residues. Germline CDR1 SQVTM, CDR2 ANQGSEA. This chain's CDR3 is CSVRAGGGTDTQYF.

This rearrangement joins TRBV27 to TRBJ1-1. Germline loops: CDR1 MNHEY, CDR2 SMNVEV (reference sequence). This CDR3 has 12 amino acids. The CDR3 loop is CASRMFNTEAFF.

The chain recombines TRBV20-1 with TRBJ2-5; TCRdb names TRBD1, which stays unverified in the absence of DNA. Germline CDR1 and CDR2: DFQATT and SNEGSKA (reference sequence). The CDR3 is 13 residues long. This chain's CDR3 is CSATRTGEETQYF.